The 26 T cell receptor beta chains listed next were all sequenced from one sample in a study of T cells expressing NK-cell markers. TCRdb reprocessed the 5' RACE reads, with one entry per CDR3 protein and no DNA. This listing includes under 600,000 distinct CDR3 sequences. The sequencing input was blood T cells: a sorted CD56 or NKG2C T cell subset, CD4+ or CD8+ T cells, or bulk PBMC T cells (not recorded which). The receptors derive from a woman aged 45 to 65 in good health.

The gene calls are TRBV15 and TRBJ1-2; TCRdb returns TRBD1, unconfirmable since there is no DNA. Germline CDR1 LNHNV, CDR2 YYDKDF (reference sequence). The CDR3 extends over 16 amino acids. CDR3 region: CATSRAGTATTYGYTF.

The chain has TRBV5-6 and TRBJ1-1; with no DNA, the TCRdb D assignment of TRBD1 cannot be verified. This CDR3 has 15 residues. CDR1 is SGHDT, CDR2 YYEEEE, per germline. The CDR3 sequence: CASSSTPGGSTEAFF.

The rearrangement links TRBV5-1 to TRBJ1-1; TCRdb indicates TRBD1, and absent DNA this call remains unverified. CDR1 SGHRS and CDR2 YFSETQ come from the germline V gene. This CDR3 is 15 amino acids long. CDR3: CASNKRLGTHTEAFF.

CDR3: CATSVRTSGRNEQFF. The chain uses TRBV24-1 and TRBJ2-1; without DNA, the TCRdb call of TRBD2 cannot be checked. The CDR3 contains 15 residues. Germline loops: CDR1 KGHDR, CDR2 SFDVKD.

CDR3 sequence: CASSATGATTYEQYF. The V gene is TRBV6-5, the J gene TRBJ2-7; without DNA, the TCRdb call of TRBD1 cannot be checked. In germline, CDR1 is MNHEY, CDR2 SVGAGI. This CDR3 is 15 amino acids long.

The chain recombines TRBV12-3 or TRBV12-4 with TRBJ2-7; TCRdb reports TRBD1, a call that lacks DNA to check it against. The CDR3 totals 15 residues. CDR3 residues: CASSLSWGRSAEQYF.

The rearrangement uses TRBV6-2 or TRBV6-3 and TRBJ1-5; TCRdb's D call, TRBD1, is unchecked because there is no DNA. CDR3 length: 14 residues. Per the germline V gene, CDR1 is MNHEY and CDR2 is SVGEGT. The CDR3 spells CASKETDRGRPQHF.

V usage is TRBV6-6 and J usage is TRBJ1-1; TCRdb returns TRBD1, unconfirmable since there is no DNA. Germline CDR1 is MNHNY and CDR2 is SVGAGI (reference sequence). CDR3 length equals 13 residues. This chain's CDR3 is CASRGDRGLRAFF.

V is TRBV10-3 and J is TRBJ2-1; with no DNA, the TCRdb D assignment of TRBD2 cannot be verified. The CDR3 is 18 residues long. Germline CDR1 reads ENHRY; CDR2 reads SYGVKD. This chain's CDR3 is CAISESRLAGKTYNEQFF.

The V and J genes are TRBV2 and TRBJ2-1; TCRdb designates TRBD2, a call that cannot be tested without DNA. CDR1 and CDR2 (germline): SNHLY, FYNNEI. The CDR3 runs to 13 residues. The CDR3 sequence is CASQLAAMNEQFF.

V is TRBV11-2 and J is TRBJ1-6; TCRdb indicates TRBD1, and absent DNA this call remains unverified. The CDR3 runs to 16 residues. CDR1 and CDR2 from the germline V gene are SGHAT and FQNNGV. The CDR3 reads CASSLDRGAGRSPLHF. The whole variable domain, filled in from reference TRBV11-2 and TRBJ1-6, reads EAGVAQSPRYKIIEKRQSVAFWCNPISGHATLYWYQQILGQGPKLLIQFQNNGVVDDSQLPKDRFSAERLKGVDSTLKIQPAKLEDSAVYLCASSLDRGAGRSPLHFGNGTRLTVT.

V usage is TRBV20-1 and J usage is TRBJ2-5. The CDR3 contains 15 residues. Germline V lookup: CDR1 DFQATT, CDR2 SNEGSKA (reference sequence). The CDR3: CSARVLRAAQETQYF.

The V call is TRBV6-5, the J call TRBJ2-2; there is no DNA to check the TCRdb D call of TRBD1. Germline CDR1 and CDR2: MNHEY and SVGAGI. The CDR3 consists of 17 residues. Here the CDR3 reads CASSYSLPGQGTGELFF.

The CDR3 is CSAVMGSAYNEQFF. The genes are TRBV29-1 and TRBJ2-1. The length of the CDR3 is 14 residues. In germline, CDR1 is SQVTM, CDR2 ANQGSEA.

The chain carries TRBV5-1 and TRBJ2-1; TCRdb designates TRBD2, a call that cannot be tested without DNA. The CDR3 has 15 residues. Germline V gives CDR1 SGHRS, CDR2 YFSETQ. CDR3: CASSSPSGSSYEQFF.

The rearrangement joins TRBV9 to TRBJ1-2; TCRdb proposes TRBD1, but this gene call is untestable without DNA. Germline V gene lookup returns CDR1 SGDLS and CDR2 YYNGEE. The CDR3 runs to 17 residues. The CDR3 spells CASSPDLGADTNYGYTF. Full variable domain (missing parts from reference TRBV9 and TRBJ1-2): DSGVTQTPKHLITATGQRVTLRCSPRSGDLSVYWYQQSLDQGLQFLIQYYNGEERAKGNILERFSAQQFPDLHSELNLSSLELGDSALYFCASSPDLGADTNYGYTFGSGTRLTVV.

The CDR3 spells CASSLLGLAGRRNEQFF. The V call is TRBV7-6, the J call TRBJ2-1; the TCRdb call, TRBD2, lacks DNA for checking. CDR1 is SGHVS, CDR2 FNYEAQ, per germline. CDR3 length: 17 amino acids.

The genes are TRBV12-3 or TRBV12-4 and TRBJ1-1; the D call from TCRdb, TRBD1, cannot be confirmed without DNA. The CDR3 sequence is 19 residues long. CDR3 loop: CASSNSLDRGARPPGEAFF.

The rearrangement uses TRBV4-1 and TRBJ2-7; TCRdb returns TRBD1, unconfirmable since there is no DNA. The CDR3 runs 13 residues. The germline CDR1 and CDR2 sequences are MGHRA and YSYEKL. The CDR3 protein is CASSQRTGYEQYF.

J is TRBJ2-2 and V is TRBV10-3; lacking DNA, the TRBD1 call made by TCRdb goes unchecked. Per the germline V gene, CDR1 is ENHRY and CDR2 is SYGVKD. The CDR3 contains 15 residues. CDR3 amino acids: CATGGSGANTGELFF.

V usage is TRBV10-3 and J usage is TRBJ2-7; TCRdb gives TRBD1 as the D gene, but with no DNA this cannot be confirmed. This CDR3 has 12 amino acids. Germline CDR1 and CDR2: ENHRY and SYGVKD. The CDR3 here is CAISRGAYEQYF.

The gene calls are TRBV18 and TRBJ2-2; with no DNA, the TCRdb D assignment of TRBD2 cannot be verified. The CDR3 is 18 residues long. Looked up from germline, CDR1 is KGHSH and CDR2 is LQKENI. The CDR3 sequence: CASSLRDFAGANTGELFF.

This chain uses TRBV29-1 with TRBJ2-2. The CDR3 sequence is 14 residues long. In germline, CDR1 is SQVTM, CDR2 ANQGSEA. The CDR3: CSVQVRRSTGELFF.

The rearrangement links TRBV20-1 to TRBJ2-1; TCRdb reports TRBD1, a call that lacks DNA to check it against. Germline V gene data show CDR1 as DFQATT and CDR2 as SNEGSKA (reference sequence). The CDR3 has 13 residues. CDR3 protein: CSARGASYNEQFF.

This chain joins TRBV12-3 or TRBV12-4 and TRBJ2-5; TCRdb's D gene call, TRBD2, goes unchecked for lack of DNA. This CDR3 has 14 amino acids. CDR3 protein: CASSPGLAGVSQYF.

CDR3 loop: CASSDGPFPGELFF. V gene TRBV7-3 combines with J gene TRBJ2-2. This CDR3 spans 14 amino acids. Germline V lookup: CDR1 SGHTA, CDR2 FQGTGA.